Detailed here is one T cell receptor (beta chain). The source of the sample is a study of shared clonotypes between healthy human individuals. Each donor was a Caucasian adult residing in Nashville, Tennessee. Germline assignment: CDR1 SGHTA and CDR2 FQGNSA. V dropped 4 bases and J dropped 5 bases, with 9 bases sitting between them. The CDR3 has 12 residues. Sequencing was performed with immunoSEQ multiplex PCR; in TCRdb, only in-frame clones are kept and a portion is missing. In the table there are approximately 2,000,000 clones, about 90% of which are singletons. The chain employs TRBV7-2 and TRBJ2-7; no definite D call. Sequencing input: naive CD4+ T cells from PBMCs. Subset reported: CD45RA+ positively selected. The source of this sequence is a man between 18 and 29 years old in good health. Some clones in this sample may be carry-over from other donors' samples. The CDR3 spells CASSSDDDEQYF. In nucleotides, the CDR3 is TGTGCCAGCAGCTCAGATGATGACGAGCAGTACTTC.